A single TCR beta chain is shown here with its context. This clonotype is termed medium-sized (0.01 to 0.1%). This receptor's antigen is unknown. Qualities for individual bases were not recorded, and no much larger clone is one base off. The CDR3 sequence holds 15 residues, the cysteine and phenylalanine included. Only CDR3 DNA remains: 45 bases, in frame from the first base. V is cut by 6 bases and J by 5 bases, and the space between the germline ends is 20 bases. CDR1 and CDR2 (MNHEY, SMNVEV) derive from the germline V gene (reference sequence). Unique molecular identifier barcodes were incorporated into the libraries and were used for clonotype quantification. Qiagen AllPrep DNA/RNA Micro kits were used to isolate total RNA, and an Agilent TapeStation was used to check RNA quality. TCR beta libraries were constructed by 5' RACE, in which cDNA synthesis was followed by two PCR steps with TCR beta constant-region gene-specific primers. Sequencing of the TCR beta libraries was performed on an Illumina MiSeq platform. The authors' pipeline ran thus. MIGEC, MiXCR and VDJtools were used to process the reads. The frequency of each clonotype was calculated as the fraction of all unique molecular identifiers in the sample that belonged to that clonotype. Nonfunctional TRBV genes classified in IMGT as pseudogenes or open reading frames, for example TRBV1, TRBV12-1 and TRBV21, were left out. TCRdb redid the processing of the public reads, applying fastp at Q25 and MiXCR, and retained in-frame beta chains. Each entry is one CDR3 protein sequence, shown with its most common DNA and genes. The V and J calls were determined by TCRdb, not by the authors. The sample contains roughly 15,000 distinct CDR3 sequences, around 2.1% of them found a single time. Clones ranked in the top ten supply 6.9% of the sample.

The sample belongs to a study of beta chain bispecific antibodies for T cell cancers (dated by TCRdb to the early 2020s). Background for the entire study: Healthy donor T cells were cocultured with T cell leukemia lines and bispecific antibodies, then TRBV sequencing of surviving cells measured the depletion of each TRBV family. Surface TRBV12 (TRBV12-3) was expressed on Jurkat cells, and surface TRBV5-5 was expressed on HPB-ALL cells.

Broader findings and caveats from the paper: Cross-reactivity of the anti-TRBV5-5 antibody with TRBV5-6 was attributed to high sequence similarity between the two genes. Leukemia cell line cells were mixed with normal T cells in each sequenced sample, and most of the targeted TRBV signal was derived from the leukemia cells rather than from the normal T cells.

T cells were expanded from blood mononuclear cells with anti-CD3 antibody OKT3 or CD3/CD28 Dynabeads for approximately three days. The expanded T cells were grown in RPMI 1640 containing 10% fetal bovine serum, recombinant human IL-2 (100 IU/ml) and IL-7 (around 5 ng/ml). Cocultures combined about 5 x 10^4 normal T cells with about 5 x 10^4 target cells and bispecific antibody in approximately 90 ul, incubated 17 hours at 37°C. Every bispecific antibody was made of two single-chain variable fragments, expressed in a single-chain diabody format carrying a His tag. Healthy human donors supplied the effector T cells, with peripheral blood mononuclear cells isolated from leukapheresis samples using Ficoll density gradient centrifugation.

The TCR comes from a human donor in good health. Some clones in this sample may be carry-over from other donors' samples. The chain links TRBV27 with TRBJ2-7; the D region possibly corresponds to TRBD1 (6 bases align). Sequencing input: healthy donor T cells cultured with leukemia cells. The bases are TGTGCCAGCAGCCGAACCCCCGGACAGATGGACGAGCAGTACTTC. Its protein reads: CASSRTPGQMDEQYF.